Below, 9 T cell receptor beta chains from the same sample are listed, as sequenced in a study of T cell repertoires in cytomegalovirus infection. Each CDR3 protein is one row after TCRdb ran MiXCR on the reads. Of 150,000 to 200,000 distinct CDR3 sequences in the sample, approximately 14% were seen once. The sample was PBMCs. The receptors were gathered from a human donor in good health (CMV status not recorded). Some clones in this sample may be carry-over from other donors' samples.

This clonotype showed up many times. This CDR3 reads CASSLIWDVVNTEAFF. As DNA, the CDR3 is TGTGCCAGCAGTCTTATCTGGGACGTTGTGAACACTGAAGCTTTCTTT. The chain recombines TRBV12-3 or TRBV12-4 with TRBJ1-1; perhaps TRBD1 as D (5 bases). This CDR3 is built from 16 residues. V lost 5 bases, J lost 0 bases, and 16 bases lay in between.

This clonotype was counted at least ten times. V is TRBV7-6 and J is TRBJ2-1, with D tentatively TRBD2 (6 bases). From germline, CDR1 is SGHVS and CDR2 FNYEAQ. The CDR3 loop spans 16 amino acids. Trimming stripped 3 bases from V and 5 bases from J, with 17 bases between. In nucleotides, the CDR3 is TGTGCCAGCAGCTTGGGGACGGAGGGTTTAGACAATGAGCAGTTCTTC. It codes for CASSLGTEGLDNEQFF.

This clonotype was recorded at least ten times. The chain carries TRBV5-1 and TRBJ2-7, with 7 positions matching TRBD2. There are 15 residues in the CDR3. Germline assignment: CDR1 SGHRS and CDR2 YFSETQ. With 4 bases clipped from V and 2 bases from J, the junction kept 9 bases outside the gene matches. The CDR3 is CASSVRERGPYEQYF. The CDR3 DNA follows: TGCGCCAGCAGCGTGCGTGAGCGGGGCCCCTACGAGCAGTACTTC.

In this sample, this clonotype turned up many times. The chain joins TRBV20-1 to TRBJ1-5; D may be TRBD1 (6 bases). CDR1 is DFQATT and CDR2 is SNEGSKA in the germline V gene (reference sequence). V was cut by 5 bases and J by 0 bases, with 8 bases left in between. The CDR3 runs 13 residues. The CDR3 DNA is TGCAGTGCTCGACAGGATAGCAATCAGCCCCAGCATTTT. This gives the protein CSARQDSNQPQHF.

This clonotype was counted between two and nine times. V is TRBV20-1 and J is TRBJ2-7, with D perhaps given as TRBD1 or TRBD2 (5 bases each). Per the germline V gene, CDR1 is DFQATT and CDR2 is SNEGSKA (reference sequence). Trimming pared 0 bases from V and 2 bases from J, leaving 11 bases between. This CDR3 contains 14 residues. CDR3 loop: CSARDFEGPYEQYF. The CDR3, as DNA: TGCAGTGCTAGAGATTTTGAGGGGCCCTACGAGCAGTACTTC.

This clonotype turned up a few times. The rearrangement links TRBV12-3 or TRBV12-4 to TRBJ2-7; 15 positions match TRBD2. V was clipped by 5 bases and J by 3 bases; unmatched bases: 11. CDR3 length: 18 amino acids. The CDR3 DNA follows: TGTGCCAGCAGTCCTGGACTAGCGGGAGGGCCTTTTCTCTACGAGCAGTACTTC. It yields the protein CASSPGLAGGPFLYEQYF.

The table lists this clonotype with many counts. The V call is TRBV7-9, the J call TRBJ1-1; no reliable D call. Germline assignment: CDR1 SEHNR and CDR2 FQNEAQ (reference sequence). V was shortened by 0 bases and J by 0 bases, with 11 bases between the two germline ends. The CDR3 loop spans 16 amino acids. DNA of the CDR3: TGTGCCAGCAGCTTAGCGCTTACAGCCTTGAACACTGAAGCTTTCTTT. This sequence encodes CASSLALTALNTEAFF.

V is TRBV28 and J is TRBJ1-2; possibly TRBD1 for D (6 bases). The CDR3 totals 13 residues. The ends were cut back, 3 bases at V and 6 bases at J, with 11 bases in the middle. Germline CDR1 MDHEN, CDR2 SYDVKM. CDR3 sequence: CASSLAGEDGYTF. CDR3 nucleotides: TGTGCCAGCAGTTTGGCAGGGGAGGATGGCTACACCTTC.

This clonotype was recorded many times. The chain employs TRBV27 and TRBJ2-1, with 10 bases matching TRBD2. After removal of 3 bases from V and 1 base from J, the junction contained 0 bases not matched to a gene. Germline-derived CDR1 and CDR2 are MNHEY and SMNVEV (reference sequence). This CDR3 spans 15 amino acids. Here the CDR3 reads CASSFSGRSYNEQFF. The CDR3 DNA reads TGTGCCAGCAGTTTTAGCGGGAGGTCCTACAATGAGCAGTTCTTC.